The subject of this entry is one T cell receptor beta chain. The antigen remains unidentified. This entry comes from a study of vaccination and CD4 T cells after COVID-19. This CDR3 is built from 11 residues. Trimming stripped 0 bases from V and 13 bases from J, with 6 bases between. The germline CDR1 and CDR2 sequences are SNHLY and FYNNEI. Sample treatment: roughly nine-day PBMC culture with coronavirus spike peptide pools or control peptides (ViraFEST assay). Scientists ran DNA taken from cultured CD4+ T cells through the Oncomine TCR Beta short-read assay for sequencing. TCRdb analysed the PCR reads with MiXCR anew, one entry per CDR3 protein. Of 15,000 to 20,000 distinct CDR3 sequences in the sample, roughly 59% are singletons; the top ten hold roughly 5.2%. Study outcomes and limitations: SARS-CoV-2-reactive clonotypes rose nonsignificantly, with the median going from 21 to 38.

This sample comprised CD4+ T cells from blood, cultured in vitro, obtained after SARS-CoV-2 vaccination. This receptor was taken from a human donor who had recovered from COVID-19. This sequence joins TRBV2 and TRBJ2-2; D not resolved. The CDR3 loop is CASSEAEGLFF. The CDR3 DNA follows: TGTGCCAGCAGTGAAGCCGAAGGGCTGTTTTTT.